Following are 19 T cell receptor beta chains from one sample sequenced in a study of blood T cell repertoires in COVID-19. The table came from immunoSEQ multiplex PCR; TCRdb's copy has only in-frame clones and leaves some out. Among around 81,000 clones, more than 80% were seen once, and the ten largest hold roughly 14%. The sequencing input was peripheral blood. The source is a human donor in a cohort sampled during active COVID-19.

J is TRBJ1-2 and V is TRBV2; no firm D call. This CDR3 spans 14 amino acids. CDR1 and CDR2 from the germline V gene are SNHLY and FYNNEI. V was trimmed by 1 base and J by 2 bases, leaving 8 bases between them. The CDR3 DNA reads TGTGCCAGCAGTGAAGTAGAACGAAACTATGGCTACACCTTC. This translates into CASSEVERNYGYTF.

The chain joins TRBV6-5 to TRBJ2-1, with TRBD1 matching 10 bases. The V segment lost 6 bases and the J segment 4 bases; nucleotides outside the gene matches: 6. The germline CDR1 and CDR2 sequences are MNHEY and SVGAGI. This CDR3 region has 15 residues. The CDR3 nucleotides read TGTGCCAGCAGAGCGGGACAGGGGATGTACAATGAGCAGTTCTTC. As protein: CASRAGQGMYNEQFF.

The V gene is TRBV7-3, the J gene TRBJ2-3, with TRBD1 as a possible D gene (5 bases). CDR3 length: 13 residues. Germline V gene sequence: CDR1 SGHTA, CDR2 FQGTGA. V dropped 4 bases and J dropped 4 bases, with 9 bases sitting between them. The CDR3 sequence is CASSSAGPDTQYF. CDR3 nucleotide sequence: TGTGCCAGCAGCTCGGCAGGGCCAGATACGCAGTATTTT.

CDR3 bases: TGTGCCAGCAGTTTAGGAGGGGGCAGGGAAGCCTACGAGCAGTACTTC. The encoded protein is CASSLGGGREAYEQYF. This chain uses TRBV27 with TRBJ2-7, with a tentative D call TRBD1 (7 bases). V lost 2 bases to trimming and J lost 2 bases, with 16 bases between them. This CDR3 spans 16 amino acids. Germline V gives CDR1 MNHEY, CDR2 SMNVEV (reference sequence).

V is TRBV15 and J is TRBJ2-5; TRBD1 matches at 11 bases. After removal of 3 bases from V and 2 bases from J, the junction contained 8 bases not matched to a gene. This CDR3 comprises 17 residues. The V gene's germline CDR1 is LNHNV and CDR2 YYDKDF (reference sequence). DNA of the CDR3: TGTGCCACCAGCAGCCGGGACAGGGGGACCCTTCAAGAGACCCAGTACTTC. Its protein is CATSSRDRGTLQETQYF.

In this sample, this clone turned up once. The V gene is TRBV6-5, the J gene TRBJ1-1; perhaps TRBD1 as D (6 bases). The CDR3 is 13 residues long. Germline lookup yields CDR1 MNHEY and CDR2 SVGAGI. The germline V and J ends were trimmed by 6 bases and 7 bases, with 15 bases remaining between them. The CDR3 loop reads CASSRTEIFEAFF. The CDR3 DNA is TGTGCCAGCAGCAGGACAGAAATCTTTGAAGCTTTCTTT.

The genes are TRBV6-5 and TRBJ2-7, with D hard to call. V lost 3 bases and J 0 bases, leaving 12 bases between the germline ends. The CDR3 is 15 amino acids. Germline lookup yields CDR1 MNHEY and CDR2 SVGAGI. The CDR3 region has the DNA TGTGCCAGCAGTTATACCCTAGAGAGCTCCTACGAGCAGTACTTC. Protein: CASSYTLESSYEQYF.

This chain joins TRBV6-2 or TRBV6-3 and TRBJ1-6, with TRBD1 matching 11 bases. Germline V CDR1 and CDR2: MNHEY, SVGEGT. Germline trimming cut 6 bases from V and 11 bases from J; bases unmatched to any gene: 9. CDR3 size: 15 residues. This chain's CDR3 is CASSRGRDRGAPLHF. In nucleotides, the CDR3 is TGTGCCAGCAGCCGCGGCCGGGACAGGGGGGCACCCCTCCACTTT.

The chain recombines TRBV19 with TRBJ1-2; 8 positions match TRBD1. Germline CDR1 and CDR2: LNHDA and SQIVND (reference sequence). J gave up 0 bases and V 3 bases, and 6 bases lay outside the gene matches. The CDR3 has 16 residues. CDR3 amino acids: CASSIGRGLTNYGYTF. The CDR3 DNA is TGTGCCAGTAGTATCGGCAGGGGGCTAACTAACTATGGCTACACCTTC.

In its sample, this clone was seen once. The rearrangement links TRBV2 to TRBJ1-5, with TRBD1 matching over 8 bases. CDR1 and CDR2 from the germline V gene are SNHLY and FYNNEI. The CDR3 loop spans 13 amino acids. Unmatched junction bases numbered 3, after V lost 8 bases and J lost 3 bases. The CDR3 is CASRGQANQPQHF. In nucleotides, the CDR3 is TGTGCCAGCCGGGGACAGGCCAATCAGCCCCAGCATTTT.

The chain couples TRBV29-1 to TRBJ2-3, with D unresolved. From germline, CDR1 is SQVTM and CDR2 ANQGSEA. The CDR3 totals 11 residues. V lost 7 bases and J 2 bases, leaving 7 bases between the germline ends. This CDR3 reads CSGSLTDTQYF. In DNA, the CDR3 is TGCAGCGGGAGCCTCACAGATACGCAGTATTTT.

J is TRBJ1-1 and V is TRBV28; D call uncertain. Trimming shortened V by 6 bases and J by 6 bases, and 14 bases separated the two germline ends. This CDR3 contains 13 residues. Germline V gene lookup returns CDR1 MDHEN and CDR2 SYDVKM. The CDR3 region is CASSDTWAAEAFF. CDR3 bases: TGTGCCAGCAGCGATACCTGGGCCGCTGAAGCTTTCTTT.

The chain joins TRBV29-1 to TRBJ1-2, with D hard to call. CDR1 is SQVTM and CDR2 is ANQGSEA in the germline V gene. Trimming shortened V by 7 bases and J by 7 bases, and 16 bases separated the two germline ends. The CDR3 sequence is 12 residues long. The CDR3 coding sequence is TGCAGCGCTGGCACGGGGTATGGTGGCTACACCTTC. Translated, it gives CSAGTGYGGYTF.

A single count supports this clone. V and J are TRBV6-5 and TRBJ2-7; TRBD2 agrees at 8 bases. J gave up 7 bases and V 6 bases, and 14 bases lay outside the gene matches. Germline values: CDR1 MNHEY, CDR2 SVGAGI. The CDR3 has 15 amino acids. This CDR3 is CASSNPGLGPREQYF. The CDR3 DNA is TGTGCCAGCAGCAATCCGGGACTAGGGCCCCGAGAGCAGTACTTC.

CDR3 region: CASSFQQGRGYEQYF. The CDR3, as DNA: TGTGCCAGCAGCTTCCAACAGGGGAGAGGTTACGAGCAGTACTTC. The chain has TRBV5-4 and TRBJ2-7; 7 positions agree with TRBD1. V lost 2 bases and J lost 4; bases outside the gene matches: 9. Per the germline V gene, CDR1 is SGHNT and CDR2 is YYREEE (reference sequence). CDR3 length: 15 residues.

This chain links TRBV5-1 with TRBJ2-5; tentatively, D is TRBD2 (5 bases). The germline gives CDR1 SGHRS, CDR2 YFSETQ. Trimming left V 4 bases short and J 8 bases short, with 15 bases between. The CDR3 totals 13 residues. CDR3 loop: CASSTGDLATQYF. CDR3 in DNA: TGCGCCAGCAGCACCGGGGATTTGGCAACCCAGTACTTC.

The chain links TRBV7-8 to TRBJ2-7, with 7 nucleotides matching TRBD1. V trimming: 4 bases; J trimming: 1 base; junction bases outside the gene matches: 10. The CDR3 has 16 amino acids. The germline V gene has CDR1 SGHVS and CDR2 FQNEAQ. The CDR3 coding sequence is TGTGCCAGCAGCTCAGGTACAGGGGCCCTTTCCTACGAGCAGTACTTC. Residues: CASSSGTGALSYEQYF.

V usage is TRBV7-9 and J usage is TRBJ1-1; maybe TRBD1 (5 bases). The V and J ends lost 6 bases and 6 bases respectively, with 20 bases between them. This CDR3 spans 15 amino acids. The germline CDR1 and CDR2 sequences are SEHNR and FQNEAQ (reference sequence). In DNA, the CDR3 is TGTGCCAGCAGTTACGCGGGGTTCGGGGGGGCTGAAGCTTTCTTT. This codes for CASSYAGFGGAEAFF.

This chain joins TRBV12-5 and TRBJ2-1; D is possibly TRBD1 (5 bases). The CDR3 contains 14 residues. Germline V CDR1 and CDR2: LGHNT, FRNRAP. Trimming pared 1 base from V and 8 bases from J, leaving 12 bases between. CDR3 nucleotides: TGTGCTAGTGGTTTGGGTCCAGGGTGGGATGAGCAGTTCTTC. It codes for CASGLGPGWDEQFF.